This is a list of T cell receptor beta chains from one sample in a study of response to subunit inactivated influenza vaccine. TCRdb redid the calling of the RT-PCR reads with MiXCR, one entry per CDR3 protein. The sample contains about 570,000 distinct CDR3 sequences, about 11% of which appear only once. This sample was also put to use in a study of T cells expressing NK-cell markers.

The sample consisted of PBMCs from blood, taken on the day of vaccination. The receptors originated from a man over 45 who received an inactivated influenza vaccine. CDR3s leave out the opening cysteine and the closing phenylalanine or tryptophan.

v_gene: TRBV12-3/TRBV12-4; j_gene: TRBJ1-2; CDR3aa: ASSRVGTGYT
v_gene: TRBV4-1; j_gene: TRBJ1-1; CDR3aa: ASSLPGGGPTEAF
v_gene: TRBV11-2; j_gene: TRBJ2-7; CDR3aa: ASKRVDRTYEQY
v_gene: TRBV4-2; j_gene: TRBJ2-3; CDR3aa: ASSQDSQEDTQY
v_gene: TRBV20-1; j_gene: TRBJ2-7; CDR3aa: SASGATSTHEQY
v_gene: TRBV7-9; j_gene: TRBJ2-5; CDR3aa: ASSRGQHLETQY
v_gene: TRBV4-1; j_gene: TRBJ2-3; CDR3aa: ASSRPQGDTQY
v_gene: TRBV18; j_gene: TRBJ2-1; CDR3aa: ASSPPLRPDGNEQF
v_gene: TRBV12-3/TRBV12-4; j_gene: TRBJ2-1; CDR3aa: ASSRRLAGVPYNEQF
v_gene: TRBV5-1; j_gene: TRBJ2-7; CDR3aa: ASSSGLAGGSNEQY
v_gene: TRBV7-2; j_gene: TRBJ1-6; CDR3aa: ASSLARSNSPLH
v_gene: TRBV4-1; j_gene: TRBJ1-1; CDR3aa: ASSQVIQGTEAF
v_gene: TRBV13; j_gene: TRBJ2-5; CDR3aa: ASSLIVQETQY
v_gene: TRBV10-3; j_gene: TRBJ2-3; CDR3aa: AISDPTAGVPLLPDTQY
v_gene: TRBV7-9; j_gene: TRBJ2-1; CDR3aa: ASSLALGATEF
v_gene: TRBV6-5; j_gene: TRBJ2-7; CDR3aa: ASSYKGGGEQY
v_gene: TRBV29-1; j_gene: TRBJ2-1; CDR3aa: SGGVGNIIYNEQF
v_gene: TRBV5-1; j_gene: TRBJ2-7; CDR3aa: ASSLVGDRGYEQY
v_gene: TRBV28; j_gene: TRBJ2-7; CDR3aa: ASSRTGISYEQY
v_gene: TRBV10-3; j_gene: TRBJ2-7; CDR3aa: AISESGQLSSYEQY
v_gene: TRBV20-1; j_gene: TRBJ2-4; CDR3aa: SATAGGRAKNIQY
v_gene: TRBV29-1; j_gene: TRBJ2-7; CDR3aa: SVEDPGDTSGYEQY
v_gene: TRBV20-1; j_gene: TRBJ2-1; CDR3aa: SARYGPGLVSEQF
v_gene: TRBV6-2/TRBV6-3; j_gene: TRBJ2-2; CDR3aa: ASSRTSGSGGELF
v_gene: TRBV5-1; j_gene: TRBJ2-1; CDR3aa: ASSLSDIGNEQF
v_gene: TRBV20-1; j_gene: TRBJ2-7; CDR3aa: SATPGSATYEQY
v_gene: TRBV7-9; j_gene: TRBJ2-7; CDR3aa: ASSSILHSYEQY
v_gene: TRBV6-2/TRBV6-3; j_gene: TRBJ2-5; CDR3aa: ASSNQIAEAQETQY